This T cell receptor (beta chain) is drawn from a study of cytomegalovirus exposure and HLA in healthy donors. The study's findings and limits: Reportedly, fewer N-insertions than the approximately 700-donor mean appeared in an Asian-associated ancestry cluster in a later analysis. Reportedly, cytomegalovirus status was diagnosed with high sensitivity and specificity. In vitro assays verified that a few CMV-associated chains recognized CMV antigens specifically.

13 Jbeta primers and 60 Vbeta primers were used for the PCR. The table came from immunoSEQ multiplex PCR; TCRdb's copy has only in-frame clones and leaves some out. The data show some 140,000 clones, with around 79% seen just once and about 10% held by the top ten. Concerning this clone itself: Its antigen is as yet unknown.

V was clipped by 0 bases and J by 3 bases, with 4 bases between them. CDR3 length: 13 residues. The V gene's germline CDR1 is SGHRS and CDR2 YFSETQ. The TCR sequence derives from a woman between 45 and 60 years old in good health and CMV-seropositive. J is TRBJ1-3 and V is TRBV5-1; D not certain. Sequencing was done on a sample of PBMCs. This CDR3 reads CASSLDSGNTIYF. CDR3 nucleotide sequence: TGCGCCAGCAGCTTGGACAGTGGAAACACCATATATTTT.